A selection of T cell receptor beta chains follows, all from one sample in a study of blood T cell repertoires in COVID-19. Only in-frame clones appear in the TCRdb table, and some are missing; sequencing was by immunoSEQ multiplex PCR. The table shows a few thousand clones, with around three quarters occurring only once. The sequenced material came from peripheral blood. The receptors stem from a man between 65 and 79 years old with active COVID-19. The CDR3 runs from the conserved cysteine through the conserved F or W. A D gene is named only where the DNA matches it firmly. The size entry is marked missing in some rows and otherwise reads once, few, many or a size class.

CDR3: CASKQGGALNTEAFF
DNA: TGTGCCAGCAAGCAGGGGGGAGCCTTGAACACTGAAGCTTTCTTT
D: TRBD1
J: TRBJ1-1
V: TRBV6-5
size: large

CDR3: CASSQKTDLQPQHF
DNA: TGTGCCAGCAGCCAAAAGACAGACCTTCAGCCCCAGCATTTT
D: -
J: TRBJ1-5
V: TRBV7-2
size: -

CDR3: CASSDQGKDNSPLHF
DNA: TGTGCCAGCAGTGATCAGGGGAAGGATAATTCACCCCTCCACTTT
D: -
J: TRBJ1-6
V: TRBV25-1
size: -

CDR3: CASSPDGDANTIYF
DNA: TGTGCCAGCAGCCCTGACGGGGATGCAAACACCATATATTTT
D: -
J: TRBJ1-3
V: TRBV9
size: few

CDR3: CASSEPQAGAGEGSYNEQFF
DNA: TGTGCCAGCAGCGAACCCCAAGCGGGAGCAGGAGAGGGCTCCTACAATGAGCAGTTCTTC
D: TRBD2
J: TRBJ2-1
V: TRBV9
size: -

CDR3: CASSSGGGASTEAFF
DNA: TGTGCCAGCAGCTCGGGGGGGGGAGCGAGCACTGAAGCTTTCTTT
D: -
J: TRBJ1-1
V: TRBV5-4
size: -

CDR3: CASSLVSLLDNEQFF
DNA: TGTGCCAGCAGCTTAGTCTCCTTACTTGACAATGAGCAGTTCTTC
D: -
J: TRBJ2-1
V: TRBV7-2
size: -

CDR3: CASSLVRYNEQFF
DNA: TGTGCCAGCAGCTTAGTCCGTTACAATGAGCAGTTCTTC
D: -
J: TRBJ2-1
V: TRBV7-9
size: -

CDR3: CSDTTGAKAEAFF
DNA: TGCAGCGATACGACAGGGGCTAAGGCTGAAGCTTTCTTT
D: TRBD1
J: TRBJ1-1
V: TRBV29-1
size: -

CDR3: CSAATVSSGNTIYF
DNA: TGCAGCGCAGCGACGGTTAGCTCTGGAAACACCATATATTTT
D: -
J: TRBJ1-3
V: TRBV29-1
size: -

CDR3: CASSFNPGYEQYF
DNA: TGTGCCAGCAGCTTTAATCCGGGCTACGAGCAGTACTTC
D: -
J: TRBJ2-7
V: TRBV7-6
size: medium-sized

CDR3: CSADIAGGYNEQFF
DNA: TGCAGCGCTGACATAGCGGGGGGGTACAATGAGCAGTTCTTC
D: TRBD2
J: TRBJ2-1
V: TRBV29-1
size: -

CDR3: CASNNLNTGQATGELFF
DNA: TGTGCCAGCAACAACCTTAATACAGGCCAGGCCACCGGGGAGCTGTTTTTT
D: -
J: TRBJ2-2
V: TRBV7-9
size: medium-sized

CDR3: CASSLYGGVVTGELFF
DNA: TGTGCCAGCAGCTTATACGGGGGAGTGGTCACCGGGGAGCTGTTTTTT
D: -
J: TRBJ2-2
V: TRBV11-2
size: -

CDR3: CASSPWTSGDYEQYF
DNA: TGTGCCAGCAGCCCATGGACTAGCGGGGACTACGAGCAGTACTTC
D: TRBD2
J: TRBJ2-7
V: TRBV14
size: -

CDR3: CASTQHLAGANVLTF
DNA: TGTGCCAGCACCCAACACCTGGCTGGGGCCAACGTCCTGACTTTC
D: -
J: TRBJ2-6
V: TRBV27
size: -

CDR3: CASSQASDNEKLFF
DNA: TGTGCCAGCAGCCAAGCGTCAGATAATGAAAAACTGTTTTTT
D: -
J: TRBJ1-4
V: TRBV3-1/TRBV3-2
size: -

CDR3: CASSERATGYGYTF
DNA: TGTGCCAGCAGTGAACGGGCCACAGGATATGGCTACACCTTC
D: -
J: TRBJ1-2
V: TRBV2
size: once

CDR3: CASSPAVNTEAFF
DNA: TGTGCCAGCTCCCCGGCGGTGAACACTGAAGCTTTCTTT
D: -
J: TRBJ1-1
V: TRBV18
size: few

CDR3: CASSQEQLAGNTIYF
DNA: TGCGCCAGCAGCCAAGAGCAGCTAGCTGGAAACACCATATATTTT
D: -
J: TRBJ1-3
V: TRBV4-3
size: -

CDR3: CASSPGQGAGEAFF
DNA: TGTGCCAGCAGTCCCGGACAGGGGGCCGGTGAAGCTTTCTTT
D: TRBD1
J: TRBJ1-1
V: TRBV27
size: -

CDR3: CSATGEGTEAFF
DNA: TGCAGCGCGACAGGGGAAGGGACTGAAGCTTTCTTT
D: TRBD1
J: TRBJ1-1
V: TRBV29-1
size: medium-sized

CDR3: CASSQADTNSGNTIYF
DNA: TGCGCCAGCAGCCAAGCGGACACCAACTCTGGAAACACCATATATTTT
D: -
J: TRBJ1-3
V: TRBV4-1
size: -

CDR3: CASQGSGENTEAFF
DNA: TGTGCCAGCCAGGGGTCCGGAGAGAACACTGAAGCTTTCTTT
D: -
J: TRBJ1-1
V: TRBV2
size: -

CDR3: CASSPRTGGDGAETQYF
DNA: TGTGCCAGCTCCCCCCGGACAGGGGGCGATGGGGCAGAGACCCAGTACTTC
D: TRBD1
J: TRBJ2-5
V: TRBV18
size: -

CDR3: CASKSIGQGSYGYTF
DNA: TGTGCCAGTAAGTCAATCGGACAGGGGTCCTATGGCTACACCTTC
D: TRBD1
J: TRBJ1-2
V: TRBV19
size: once

CDR3: CASTPEETGGSGYTF
DNA: TGTGCCAGCACCCCGGAGGAGACAGGGGGCTCTGGCTACACCTTC
D: TRBD1
J: TRBJ1-2
V: TRBV7-6
size: medium-sized

CDR3: CASSFSRLAGETQYF
DNA: TGTGCCAGCAGCTTTTCAAGACTGGCCGGGGAGACCCAGTACTTC
D: -
J: TRBJ2-5
V: TRBV7-2
size: once

CDR3: CASSLPSGSGDTQYF
DNA: TGCGCCAGCAGCTTACCTAGCGGGAGTGGGGATACGCAGTATTTT
D: TRBD2
J: TRBJ2-3
V: TRBV5-1
size: -

CDR3: CASRRDRGQIMNTEAFF
DNA: TGCGCCAGCAGACGGGACAGGGGGCAAATCATGAACACTGAAGCTTTCTTT
D: TRBD1
J: TRBJ1-1
V: TRBV5-1
size: -

CDR3: CASSPLEIGRDYQPQHF
DNA: TGCGCCAGCAGTCCCCTGGAGATAGGGAGGGACTATCAGCCCCAGCATTTT
D: -
J: TRBJ1-5
V: TRBV23-1
size: once

CDR3: CATGTGLSGANVLTF
DNA: TGTGCCACCGGGACAGGGCTCTCTGGGGCCAACGTCCTGACTTTC
D: TRBD1
J: TRBJ2-6
V: TRBV24-1
size: -

CDR3: CASSSQGLYGYTF
DNA: TGTGCCAGCAGTTCCCAGGGACTATACGGCTACACCTTC
D: -
J: TRBJ1-2
V: TRBV6-5
size: -